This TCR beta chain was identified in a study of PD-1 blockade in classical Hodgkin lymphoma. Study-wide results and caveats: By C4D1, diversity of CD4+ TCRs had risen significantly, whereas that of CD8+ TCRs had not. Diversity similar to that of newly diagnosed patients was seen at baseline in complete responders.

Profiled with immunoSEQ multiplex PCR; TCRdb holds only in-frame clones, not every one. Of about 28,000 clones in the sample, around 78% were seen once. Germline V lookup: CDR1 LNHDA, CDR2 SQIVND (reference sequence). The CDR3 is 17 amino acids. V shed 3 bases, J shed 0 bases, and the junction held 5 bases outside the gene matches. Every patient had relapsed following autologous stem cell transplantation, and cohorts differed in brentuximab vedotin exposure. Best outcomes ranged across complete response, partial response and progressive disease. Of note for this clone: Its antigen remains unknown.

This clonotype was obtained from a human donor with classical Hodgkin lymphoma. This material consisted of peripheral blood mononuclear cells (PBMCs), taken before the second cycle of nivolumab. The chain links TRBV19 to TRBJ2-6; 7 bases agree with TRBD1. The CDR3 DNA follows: TGTGCCAGTAGTATTCGGACAGGATACTCTGGGGCCAACGTCCTGACTTTC. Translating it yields CASSIRTGYSGANVLTF.